The rows below give T cell receptor beta chains drawn from one sample of a study of cytomegalovirus exposure and HLA in healthy donors. Assay used: immunoSEQ multiplex PCR; TCRdb lists only in-frame clones, some missing. The table has 95,000 to 150,000 clones, roughly 80% seen once. Source material: PBMCs. The receptors originated from a man between 25 and 39 years old in good health and CMV-seropositive. Each CDR3 is given with its conserved first and last residue. The order of the fields is CDR3 protein, CDR3 DNA, D gene, V gene, clone size, J gene. A D gene is named only where the DNA matches it firmly. Clone size appears in some rows only: once, few, many, or a class for an expanded clone.

cdr3_aa: CASERGGLAKDTQYF; cdr3_nt: TGCGCCAGCGAACGGGGAGGGCTAGCAAAAGATACGCAGTATTTT; d_call: TRBD2; v_call: TRBV5-1; clone_size: few; j_call: TRBJ2-3
cdr3_aa: CASSFAGTGEANTEAFF; cdr3_nt: TGTGCCAGCAGTTTTGCCGGGACAGGGGAAGCGAACACTGAAGCTTTCTTT; d_call: TRBD1; v_call: TRBV27; clone_size: -; j_call: TRBJ1-1
cdr3_aa: CASSETGEIFYEQYF; cdr3_nt: TGTGCCAGCAGCGAGACAGGAGAGATTTTCTACGAGCAGTACTTC; d_call: -; v_call: TRBV9; clone_size: few; j_call: TRBJ2-7
cdr3_aa: CASGQGYGYTF; cdr3_nt: TGTGCCAGCGGACAGGGATATGGCTACACCTTC; d_call: TRBD1; v_call: TRBV6-6; clone_size: few; j_call: TRBJ1-2
cdr3_aa: CASGAGRTDTQYF; cdr3_nt: TGTGCCAGCGGGGCAGGGCGCACAGATACGCAGTATTTT; d_call: -; v_call: TRBV7-6; clone_size: once; j_call: TRBJ2-3
cdr3_aa: CASVHSGVSYNEQFF; cdr3_nt: TGTGCCAGCGTGCACTCAGGGGTATCCTACAATGAGCAGTTCTTC; d_call: -; v_call: TRBV21-1; clone_size: -; j_call: TRBJ2-1
cdr3_aa: CASSVAGTGGSGELFF; cdr3_nt: TGTGCCAGCAGCGTAGCTGGGACAGGGGGCTCCGGGGAGCTGTTTTTT; d_call: TRBD1; v_call: TRBV9; clone_size: -; j_call: TRBJ2-2
cdr3_aa: CASSETGDGELFF; cdr3_nt: TGTGCCAGCAGTGAGACAGGGGACGGGGAGCTGTTTTTT; d_call: TRBD1; v_call: TRBV6-4; clone_size: -; j_call: TRBJ2-2
cdr3_aa: CASSAANTYQPQHF; cdr3_nt: TGTGCCAGCAGCGCTGCTAATACCTATCAGCCCCAGCATTTT; d_call: -; v_call: TRBV9; clone_size: -; j_call: TRBJ1-5
cdr3_aa: CASSESYLPGQGAPGELFF; cdr3_nt: TGCGCCAGCAGTGAGTCCTACTTACCGGGACAGGGGGCGCCCGGGGAGCTGTTTTTT; d_call: TRBD1; v_call: TRBV10-1; clone_size: -; j_call: TRBJ2-2
cdr3_aa: CASKGRQDLTQYF; cdr3_nt: TGTGCCAGCAAGGGGAGACAGGATCTTACGCAGTATTTT; d_call: -; v_call: TRBV11-3; clone_size: -; j_call: TRBJ2-3
cdr3_aa: CASIYNRAENEAFF; cdr3_nt: TGTGCCAGCATATACAACAGGGCGGAGAATGAAGCTTTCTTT; d_call: -; v_call: TRBV2; clone_size: -; j_call: TRBJ1-1
cdr3_aa: CASSFWPSGGERETQYF; cdr3_nt: TGCGCCAGCAGCTTTTGGCCTAGCGGGGGTGAACGGGAGACCCAGTACTTC; d_call: TRBD2; v_call: TRBV5-1; clone_size: -; j_call: TRBJ2-5
cdr3_aa: CASSFASGGYLTDTQYF; cdr3_nt: TGCGCCAGCAGCTTCGCTAGCGGGGGCTACCTCACAGATACGCAGTATTTT; d_call: TRBD2; v_call: TRBV5-1; clone_size: -; j_call: TRBJ2-3
cdr3_aa: CASSAGQGALGYTF; cdr3_nt: TGTGCCAGCTCAGCCGGACAGGGGGCGCTTGGCTACACCTTC; d_call: TRBD1; v_call: TRBV18; clone_size: -; j_call: TRBJ1-2
cdr3_aa: CASSFHAGGAFF; cdr3_nt: TGTGCCAGCAGTTTTCATGCAGGGGGAGCTTTCTTT; d_call: TRBD1; v_call: TRBV28; clone_size: few; j_call: TRBJ1-1
cdr3_aa: CASNGIGQGNEQYF; cdr3_nt: TGTGCCAGCAATGGTATAGGACAGGGAAACGAGCAGTACTTC; d_call: TRBD1; v_call: TRBV6-1; clone_size: few; j_call: TRBJ2-7
cdr3_aa: CAWRAGINYGYTF; cdr3_nt: TGTGCCTGGAGAGCAGGGATCAACTATGGCTACACCTTC; d_call: -; v_call: TRBV30; clone_size: -; j_call: TRBJ1-2
cdr3_aa: CASSSWTGGEQYF; cdr3_nt: TGTGCCAGCAGTTCCTGGACAGGGGGCGAGCAGTACTTC; d_call: TRBD1; v_call: TRBV6-5; clone_size: -; j_call: TRBJ2-7
cdr3_aa: CASSLAPDRGHEQYF; cdr3_nt: TGTGCCAGCAGCTTAGCCCCGGACAGGGGCCACGAGCAGTACTTC; d_call: TRBD1; v_call: TRBV11-3; clone_size: few; j_call: TRBJ2-7
cdr3_aa: CASSMRGVPGYEQYF; cdr3_nt: TGTGCCAGTAGTATGCGGGGGGTACCGGGGTACGAGCAGTACTTC; d_call: TRBD2; v_call: TRBV19; clone_size: -; j_call: TRBJ2-7
cdr3_aa: CASSLTLGGLSYEQYF; cdr3_nt: TGCGCCAGCAGCTTGACGTTGGGGGGGCTCTCCTACGAGCAGTACTTC; d_call: -; v_call: TRBV5-1; clone_size: -; j_call: TRBJ2-7
cdr3_aa: CASSYPGQDSGANVLTF; cdr3_nt: TGTGCCAGCAGCTACCCGGGACAGGACTCTGGGGCCAACGTCCTGACTTTC; d_call: TRBD1; v_call: TRBV9; clone_size: -; j_call: TRBJ2-6
cdr3_aa: CAWSGGTNTEAFF; cdr3_nt: TGTGCCTGGAGTGGAGGAACAAACACTGAAGCTTTCTTT; d_call: -; v_call: TRBV30; clone_size: -; j_call: TRBJ1-1
cdr3_aa: CASSLTGGRHYGYTF; cdr3_nt: TGCGCCAGCAGCCTGACAGGGGGCCGGCACTATGGCTACACCTTC; d_call: TRBD1; v_call: TRBV5-1; clone_size: -; j_call: TRBJ1-2
cdr3_aa: CASSDGQDFSLSGANVLTF; cdr3_nt: TGTGCCAGCAGCGACGGACAGGACTTTTCATTATCTGGGGCCAACGTCCTGACTTTC; d_call: TRBD1; v_call: TRBV9; clone_size: -; j_call: TRBJ2-6
cdr3_aa: CASSERGEGEAFF; cdr3_nt: TGTGCCAGCAGTGAGCGGGGGGAGGGTGAAGCTTTCTTT; d_call: -; v_call: TRBV6-1; clone_size: -; j_call: TRBJ1-1
cdr3_aa: CASSQNQGIYNEQFF; cdr3_nt: TGTGCCAGCAGCCAGAATCAGGGGATCTACAATGAGCAGTTCTTC; d_call: -; v_call: TRBV14; clone_size: -; j_call: TRBJ2-1
cdr3_aa: CASSSLDRSRWGSNQPQHF; cdr3_nt: TGTGCCAGCAGCTCGCTAGACAGGAGCCGGTGGGGTAGCAATCAGCCCCAGCATTTT; d_call: -; v_call: TRBV5-8; clone_size: -; j_call: TRBJ1-5
cdr3_aa: CASSDSKTDSYQPQHF; cdr3_nt: TGTGCCAGCAGTGATTCCAAGACGGACAGCTATCAGCCCCAGCATTTT; d_call: -; v_call: TRBV25-1; clone_size: -; j_call: TRBJ1-5
cdr3_aa: CSVGQLNTGELFF; cdr3_nt: TGCAGCGTGGGACAGTTGAACACCGGGGAGCTGTTTTTT; d_call: TRBD1; v_call: TRBV29-1; clone_size: few; j_call: TRBJ2-2
cdr3_aa: CASSPVLVSGGIGELFF; cdr3_nt: TGTGCCAGCAGTCCAGTGTTGGTATCAGGGGGGATCGGGGAGCTGTTTTTT; d_call: -; v_call: TRBV7-3; clone_size: -; j_call: TRBJ2-2
cdr3_aa: CASSQDAAGNTIYF; cdr3_nt: TGCGCCAGCAGCCAAGATGCAGCTGGAAACACCATATATTTT; d_call: -; v_call: TRBV4-1; clone_size: few; j_call: TRBJ1-3
cdr3_aa: CASSIQGQGIGAEAFF; cdr3_nt: TGTGCCAGTAGTATCCAGGGACAGGGGATAGGGGCTGAAGCTTTCTTT; d_call: TRBD1; v_call: TRBV19; clone_size: -; j_call: TRBJ1-1
cdr3_aa: CASSLSDQETQYF; cdr3_nt: TGTGCCAGCAGTTTATCGGACCAAGAGACCCAGTACTTC; d_call: -; v_call: TRBV28; clone_size: -; j_call: TRBJ2-5
cdr3_aa: CAISLTAGGGETQYF; cdr3_nt: TGTGCCATCAGTTTAACTGCAGGCGGAGGGGAGACCCAGTACTTC; d_call: -; v_call: TRBV10-3; clone_size: -; j_call: TRBJ2-5
cdr3_aa: CASSPPRPLDTQYF; cdr3_nt: TGTGCCAGCAGCCCCCCCCGCCCACTGGATACGCAGTATTTT; d_call: -; v_call: TRBV6-1; clone_size: once; j_call: TRBJ2-3
cdr3_aa: CASKIQVSGANVLTF; cdr3_nt: TGTGCCAGTAAGATACAGGTCTCTGGGGCCAACGTCCTGACTTTC; d_call: -; v_call: TRBV7-9; clone_size: -; j_call: TRBJ2-6
cdr3_aa: CASSDSASGEQFF; cdr3_nt: TGTGCCAGCAGTGACTCGGCTAGCGGGGAGCAGTTCTTC; d_call: TRBD2; v_call: TRBV6-4; clone_size: once; j_call: TRBJ2-1
cdr3_aa: CARNGGQGINSNQPQHF; cdr3_nt: TGTGCCAGGAATGGAGGACAGGGGATAAATAGCAATCAGCCCCAGCATTTT; d_call: TRBD1; v_call: TRBV2; clone_size: -; j_call: TRBJ1-5
cdr3_aa: CASSFGTGYEQYF; cdr3_nt: TGTGCCAGCAGCTTCGGGACAGGCTACGAGCAGTACTTC; d_call: TRBD1; v_call: TRBV7-9; clone_size: once; j_call: TRBJ2-7
cdr3_aa: CASSDQTGGEGNQPQHF; cdr3_nt: TGTGCCAGCAGCGACCAGACAGGGGGCGAAGGCAATCAGCCCCAGCATTTT; d_call: -; v_call: TRBV21-1; clone_size: -; j_call: TRBJ1-5
cdr3_aa: CASSIDPQGSRGTEAFF; cdr3_nt: TGTGCCAGTAGTATAGACCCACAGGGCTCAAGGGGCACTGAAGCTTTCTTT; d_call: -; v_call: TRBV19; clone_size: once; j_call: TRBJ1-1
cdr3_aa: CASGARRITDTQYF; cdr3_nt: TGCGCCAGCGGGGCCAGGAGAATCACAGATACGCAGTATTTT; d_call: -; v_call: TRBV4-1; clone_size: -; j_call: TRBJ2-3
cdr3_aa: CASSVDSLYEQYF; cdr3_nt: TGTGCCAGCAGCGTGGACAGCCTCTACGAGCAGTACTTC; d_call: -; v_call: TRBV11-1; clone_size: -; j_call: TRBJ2-7
cdr3_aa: CASSTRLAGTSDTQYF; cdr3_nt: TGTGCCAGCAGCACCCGACTAGCGGGGACCTCAGATACGCAGTATTTT; d_call: TRBD2; v_call: TRBV7-2; clone_size: -; j_call: TRBJ2-3
cdr3_aa: CAWSVGEAGGNTIYF; cdr3_nt: TGTGCCTGGAGTGTCGGTGAGGCAGGGGGAAACACCATATATTTT; d_call: -; v_call: TRBV30; clone_size: -; j_call: TRBJ1-3
cdr3_aa: CASSPSGQGARGYTF; cdr3_nt: TGCGCCAGCAGCCCCTCAGGACAGGGGGCGCGGGGCTACACCTTC; d_call: TRBD1; v_call: TRBV5-1; clone_size: -; j_call: TRBJ1-2
cdr3_aa: CASSLLPRTSGGGYQETQYF; cdr3_nt: TGTGCCAGCAGCTTACTCCCGAGGACTAGCGGGGGGGGGTACCAAGAGACCCAGTACTTC; d_call: TRBD2; v_call: TRBV7-7; clone_size: -; j_call: TRBJ2-5
cdr3_aa: CASSVQEDQPQHF; cdr3_nt: TGTGCCAGCAGTGTACAGGAAGATCAGCCCCAGCATTTT; d_call: -; v_call: TRBV2; clone_size: once; j_call: TRBJ1-5
cdr3_aa: CASSFGITNEKLFF; cdr3_nt: TGTGCCAGCAGCTTCGGGATAACTAATGAAAAACTGTTTTTT; d_call: -; v_call: TRBV5-5; clone_size: -; j_call: TRBJ1-4
cdr3_aa: CASSLILQLQETQYF; cdr3_nt: TGTGCCAGCAGCTTAATATTACAGCTCCAAGAGACCCAGTACTTC; d_call: -; v_call: TRBV7-2; clone_size: few; j_call: TRBJ2-5
cdr3_aa: CASSSSTSLGINEQFF; cdr3_nt: TGTGCCAGCAGCTCTTCGACTAGCTTGGGTATCAATGAGCAGTTCTTC; d_call: TRBD2; v_call: TRBV7-3; clone_size: -; j_call: TRBJ2-1
cdr3_aa: CASSPDRNQPQHF; cdr3_nt: TGTGCCAGCAGCCCGGACAGGAATCAGCCCCAGCATTTT; d_call: TRBD1; v_call: TRBV7-2; clone_size: once; j_call: TRBJ1-5